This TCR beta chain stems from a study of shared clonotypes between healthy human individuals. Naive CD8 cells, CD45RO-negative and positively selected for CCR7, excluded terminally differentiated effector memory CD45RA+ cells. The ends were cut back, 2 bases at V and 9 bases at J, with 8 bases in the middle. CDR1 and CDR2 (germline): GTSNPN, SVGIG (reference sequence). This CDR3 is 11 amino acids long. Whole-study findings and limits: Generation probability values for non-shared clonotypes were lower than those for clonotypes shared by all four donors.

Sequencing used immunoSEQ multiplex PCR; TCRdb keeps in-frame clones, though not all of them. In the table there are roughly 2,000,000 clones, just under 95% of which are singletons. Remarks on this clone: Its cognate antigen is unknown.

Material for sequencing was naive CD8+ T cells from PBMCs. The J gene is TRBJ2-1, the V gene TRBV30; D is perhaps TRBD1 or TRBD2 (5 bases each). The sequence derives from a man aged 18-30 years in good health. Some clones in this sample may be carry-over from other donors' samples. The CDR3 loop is CAWSRGSEQFF. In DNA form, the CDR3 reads TGTGCCTGGAGTCGGGGCAGTGAGCAGTTCTTC.